This T cell receptor beta chain was retrieved from a study of T cell responses to AZD1222 COVID-19 vaccine. Findings and limits, study-wide: Among vaccine-associated CD4 TCRs, coverage spanned spike, with dominance at 160-218 and 743-854.

TCRdb keeps only in-frame clones here, not all; method: immunoSEQ multiplex PCR. The table has about 150,000 clones, 80% to 95% seen once. Remarks on this clone: Its target is not known.

Between the trimmed V and J ends, which lost 0 bases and 0 bases, there was a span of 17 bases. The CDR3 contains 18 residues. Germline V CDR1 and CDR2: MNHEY, SVGEGT. This TCR was sampled from an adult who received the AZD1222 COVID-19 vaccine. V usage is TRBV6-2 or TRBV6-3 and J usage is TRBJ2-5; D unresolved. The input for sequencing was peripheral blood, taken 28 days after the second AZD1222 dose. The CDR3 region is CASSYSMRMGMDQETQYF. In DNA, the CDR3 is TGTGCCAGCAGTTACTCGATGCGAATGGGGATGGACCAAGAGACCCAGTACTTC.